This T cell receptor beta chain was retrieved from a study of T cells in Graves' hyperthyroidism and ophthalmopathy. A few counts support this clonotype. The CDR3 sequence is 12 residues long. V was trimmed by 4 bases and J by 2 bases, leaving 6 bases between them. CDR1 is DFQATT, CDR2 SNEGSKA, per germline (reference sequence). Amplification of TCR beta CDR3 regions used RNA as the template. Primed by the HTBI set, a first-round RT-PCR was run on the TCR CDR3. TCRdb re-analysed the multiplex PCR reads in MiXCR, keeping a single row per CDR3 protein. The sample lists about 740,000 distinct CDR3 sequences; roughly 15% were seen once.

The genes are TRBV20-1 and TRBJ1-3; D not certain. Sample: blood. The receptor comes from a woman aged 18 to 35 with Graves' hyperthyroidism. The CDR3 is CSANGPGNTIYF. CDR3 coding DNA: TGCAGTGCTAATGGGCCTGGAAACACCATATATTTT.